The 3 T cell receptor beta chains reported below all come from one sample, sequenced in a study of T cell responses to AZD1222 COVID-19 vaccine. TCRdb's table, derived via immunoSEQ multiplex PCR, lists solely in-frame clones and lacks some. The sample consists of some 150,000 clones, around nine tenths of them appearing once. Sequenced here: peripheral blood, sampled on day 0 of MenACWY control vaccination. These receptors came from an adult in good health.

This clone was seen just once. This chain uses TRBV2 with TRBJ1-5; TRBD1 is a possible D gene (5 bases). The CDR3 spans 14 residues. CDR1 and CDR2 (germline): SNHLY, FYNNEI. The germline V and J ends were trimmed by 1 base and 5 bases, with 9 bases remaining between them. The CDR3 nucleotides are TGTGCCAGCAGTGAAGGGGGCCGATATCAGCCCCAGCATTTT. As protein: CASSEGGRYQPQHF. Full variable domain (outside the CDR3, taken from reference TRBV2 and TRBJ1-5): EPEVTQTPSHQVTQMGQEVILRCVPISNHLYFYWYRQILGQKVEFLVSFYNNEISEKSEIFDDQFSVERPDGSNFTLKIRSTKLEDSAMYFCASSEGGRYQPQHFGDGTRLSIL.

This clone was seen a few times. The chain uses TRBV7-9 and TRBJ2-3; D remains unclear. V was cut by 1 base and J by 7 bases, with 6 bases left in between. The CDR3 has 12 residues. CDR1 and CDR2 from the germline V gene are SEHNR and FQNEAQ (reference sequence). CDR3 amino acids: CASSLVAHTQYF. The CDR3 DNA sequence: TGTGCCAGCAGCTTAGTGGCGCATACGCAGTATTTT.

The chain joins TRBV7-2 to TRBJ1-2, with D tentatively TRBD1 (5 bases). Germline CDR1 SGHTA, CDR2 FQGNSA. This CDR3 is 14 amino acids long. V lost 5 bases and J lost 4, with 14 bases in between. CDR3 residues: CASSPGRAVYGYTF. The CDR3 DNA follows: TGTGCCAGCAGCCCCGGCAGGGCCGTCTATGGCTACACCTTC.